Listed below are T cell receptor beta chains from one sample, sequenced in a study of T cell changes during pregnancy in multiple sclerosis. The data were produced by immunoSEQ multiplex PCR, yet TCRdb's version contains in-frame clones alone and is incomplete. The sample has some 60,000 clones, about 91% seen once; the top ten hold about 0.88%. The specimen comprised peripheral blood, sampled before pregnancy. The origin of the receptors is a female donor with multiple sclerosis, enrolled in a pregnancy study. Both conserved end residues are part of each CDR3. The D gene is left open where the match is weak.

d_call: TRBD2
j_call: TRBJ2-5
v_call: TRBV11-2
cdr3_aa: CASSQSGGGETQYF

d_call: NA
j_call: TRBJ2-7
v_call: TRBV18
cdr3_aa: CASSPSFGGEQYF

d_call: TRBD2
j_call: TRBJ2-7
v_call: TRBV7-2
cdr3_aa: CASSLIGGLAGGYYYEQYF

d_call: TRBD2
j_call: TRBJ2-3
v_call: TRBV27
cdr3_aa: CASRDQAGASTDTQYF

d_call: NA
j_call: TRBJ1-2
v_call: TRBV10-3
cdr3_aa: CAISESNVVRNYGYTF

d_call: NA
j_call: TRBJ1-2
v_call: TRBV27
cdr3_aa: CASSFGGGGYGYTF

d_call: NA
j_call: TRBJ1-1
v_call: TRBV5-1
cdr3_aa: CASSLDSGGTEAFF

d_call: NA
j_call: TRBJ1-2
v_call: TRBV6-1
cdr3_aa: CASTLGGGFGYTF

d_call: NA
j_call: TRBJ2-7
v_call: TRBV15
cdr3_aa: CATSRSPGETLYEQYF

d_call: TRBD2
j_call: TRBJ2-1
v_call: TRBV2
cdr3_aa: CASQQWGGVVREFF

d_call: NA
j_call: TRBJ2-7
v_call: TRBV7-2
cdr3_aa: CASSLSGGGAYEQYF

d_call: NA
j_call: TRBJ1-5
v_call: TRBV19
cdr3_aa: CASTPLTRVDQPQHF

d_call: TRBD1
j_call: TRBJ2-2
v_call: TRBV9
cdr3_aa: CASSVYGTGNTGELFF

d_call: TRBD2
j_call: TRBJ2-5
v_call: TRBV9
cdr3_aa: CASSPRLLAGGQETQYF

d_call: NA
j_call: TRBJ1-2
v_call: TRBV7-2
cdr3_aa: CASSLDRGYHGYTF

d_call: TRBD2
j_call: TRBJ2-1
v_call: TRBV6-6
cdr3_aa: CASSYSAGGHNEQFF

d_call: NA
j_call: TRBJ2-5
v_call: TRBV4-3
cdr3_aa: CASSQDWRGQETQYF

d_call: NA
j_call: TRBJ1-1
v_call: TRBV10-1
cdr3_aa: CASSTGRVTEAFF

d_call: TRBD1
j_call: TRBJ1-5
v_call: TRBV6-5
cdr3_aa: CASSSTGLGRQPQHF

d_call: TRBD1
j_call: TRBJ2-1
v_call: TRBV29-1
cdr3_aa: CSVRTGYYNEQFF

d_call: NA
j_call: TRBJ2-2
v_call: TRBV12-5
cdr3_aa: CASGILAGSTGELFF

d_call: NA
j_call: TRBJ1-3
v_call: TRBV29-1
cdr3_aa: CSVARGTGNTIYF

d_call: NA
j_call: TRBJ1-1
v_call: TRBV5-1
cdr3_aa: CASSLVMANTEAFF

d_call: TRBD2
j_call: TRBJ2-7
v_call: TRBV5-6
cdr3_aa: CASSSLGGEMREQYF

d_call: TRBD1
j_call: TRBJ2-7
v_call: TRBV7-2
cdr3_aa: CASSLAQTGRFYEQYF

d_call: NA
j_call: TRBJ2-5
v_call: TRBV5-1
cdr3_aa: CASSPSTETQYF

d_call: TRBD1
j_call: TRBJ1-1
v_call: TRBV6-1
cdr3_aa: CASSEDNRGLNTEAFF

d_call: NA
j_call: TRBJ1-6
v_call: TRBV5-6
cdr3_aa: CASSKRTPNNSPLHF

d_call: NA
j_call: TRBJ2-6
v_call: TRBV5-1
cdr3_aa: CASSGSSGANVLTF

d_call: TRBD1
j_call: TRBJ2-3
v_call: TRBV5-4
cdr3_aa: CASSLGRTGGDTQYF

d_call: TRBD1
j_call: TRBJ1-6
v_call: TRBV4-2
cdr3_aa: CASSQVPLGQGAGSPLHF

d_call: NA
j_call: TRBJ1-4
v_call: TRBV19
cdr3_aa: CASRRGLVNEKLFF

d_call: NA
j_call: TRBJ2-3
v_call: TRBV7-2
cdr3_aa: CASSLFLRGDTQYF

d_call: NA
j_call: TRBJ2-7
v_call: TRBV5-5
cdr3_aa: CASSPYWGRDLYEQYF

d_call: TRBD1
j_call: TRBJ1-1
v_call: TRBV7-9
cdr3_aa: CASREPGQGVTEAFF

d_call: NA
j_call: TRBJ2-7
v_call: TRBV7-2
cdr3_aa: CASSQAGQNSYEQYF

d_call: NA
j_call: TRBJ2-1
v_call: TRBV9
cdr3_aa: CASSGQVGDEQFF

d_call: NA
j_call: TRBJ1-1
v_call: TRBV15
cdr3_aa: CATSPQGMNTEAFF

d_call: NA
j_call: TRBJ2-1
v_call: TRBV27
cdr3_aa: CASSLGGSMEFF

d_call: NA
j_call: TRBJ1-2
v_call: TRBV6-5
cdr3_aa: CASTPGNRGGYTF

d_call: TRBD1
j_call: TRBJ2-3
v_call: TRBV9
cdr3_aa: CASSVVGTGLDTQYF

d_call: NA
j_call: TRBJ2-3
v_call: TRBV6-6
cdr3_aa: CATAGFTDTQYF

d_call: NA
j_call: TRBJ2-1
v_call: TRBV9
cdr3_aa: CASSQGGGPGNEQFF

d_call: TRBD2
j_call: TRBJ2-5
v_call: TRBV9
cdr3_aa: CASSGTSGGALQETQYF

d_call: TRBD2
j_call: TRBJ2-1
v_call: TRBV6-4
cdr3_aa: CASSDTTGTTQFF

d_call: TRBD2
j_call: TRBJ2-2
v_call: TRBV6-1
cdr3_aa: CASSGAGGDTGELFF